The rows below give T cell receptor beta chains drawn from one sample of a study of CD8+ T cells in alopecia areata. The table came from immunoSEQ multiplex PCR; TCRdb's copy has only in-frame clones and leaves some out. This table has 190,000 or so clones, roughly 61% appearing once. Here the sequenced sample was CD8+ T cells sorted from blood, taken at week 24, from a patient treated with tofacitinib. Every receptor here comes from a human donor with alopecia areata. CDR3s include the opening cysteine and the closing phenylalanine or tryptophan. A D gene is named only where the DNA matches it firmly. A clone size is listed for some rows: how often the clone was seen (once, few, many), or a class if it is expanded.

D,V,size,J,DNA,CDR3
NA,TRBV6-5,NA,TRBJ2-2,TGTGCCAGCAGTACAGACTCCTCCGGGGAGCTGTTTTTT,CASSTDSSGELFF
TRBD2,TRBV30,NA,TRBJ2-1,TGTGCCTGGATTGTCAGCGGGGGGGGCAATGAGCAGTTCTTC,CAWIVSGGGNEQFF
TRBD1,TRBV9,few,TRBJ2-5,TGTGCCAGCAGCGTCTGGGACAGAAGACAAGAGACCCAGTACTTC,CASSVWDRRQETQYF
NA,TRBV29-1,few,TRBJ1-6,TGCAGCGCCATGGAGGGGGGTCCACCCCTCCACTTT,CSAMEGGPPLHF
NA,TRBV5-1,NA,TRBJ2-7,TGCGCCAGCAGCCACCAGGGCGAGCAGTACTTC,CASSHQGEQYF
NA,TRBV27,NA,TRBJ2-2,TGTGCCAGCAGTTTTACTCCTACCCTCGCGAACACCGGGGAGCTGTTTTTT,CASSFTPTLANTGELFF
NA,TRBV11-2,NA,TRBJ2-2,TGTGCCAGCAGCCAGTCGCAGGTCTCGCTCGGGGAGCTGTTTTTT,CASSQSQVSLGELFF
NA,TRBV30,NA,TRBJ2-1,TGTGCCTGGAGACCCGAAATCTCCTACAATGAGCAGTTCTTC,CAWRPEISYNEQFF
NA,TRBV21-1,few,TRBJ2-5,TGTGCCAGCAGCGCAACTTACAGGGGGCCGAGACAAGAGACCCAGTACTTC,CASSATYRGPRQETQYF
NA,TRBV30,NA,TRBJ1-1,TGTGCCTGGAGTCGGAACACTGAAGCTTTCTTT,CAWSRNTEAFF
NA,TRBV27,once,TRBJ1-2,TGTGCCAGCAGTTCAACCGCTACTAACTATGGCTACACCTTC,CASSSTATNYGYTF
NA,TRBV5-1,NA,TRBJ1-1,TGCGCCAGCAGGTCGGGGAGCGGCACTGAAGCTTTCTTT,CASRSGSGTEAFF
NA,TRBV11-3,NA,TRBJ2-2,TGTGCCAGCACCTGGGCTACCGGGGAGCTGTTTTTT,CASTWATGELFF
NA,TRBV10-3,NA,TRBJ2-7,TGTGCCATCACCGGAGCAGGGAAGTCGGGCGACGAGCAGTACTTC,CAITGAGKSGDEQYF
NA,TRBV11-2,few,TRBJ2-1,TGTGCCAGCAGCGTAGCCCATGAGCAGTTCTTC,CASSVAHEQFF
NA,TRBV2,NA,TRBJ2-3,TGTGCCAGCATCGGCGGGCGAAGCACAGATACGCAGTATTTT,CASIGGRSTDTQYF
NA,TRBV27,NA,TRBJ1-1,TGTGCCAGCAGAACAGGGAACACTGAAGCTTTCTTT,CASRTGNTEAFF